One T cell receptor beta chain is described in this entry. Its antigen is not identified. This sample stems from a study of T cells in localized non-small cell lung cancer. Whole-study results and caveats: Because only a single region of the tumor was sequenced, heterogeneity remains possible.

V dropped 2 bases and J dropped 5; count of bases not matched to a gene: 9. CDR1 is MGHDK, CDR2 SYGVNS, per germline. CDR3 length equals 16 residues. This table comes from immunoSEQ multiplex PCR, and its TCRdb copy is limited to in-frame clones, with some not included. The data show about 16,000 clones, approximately 90% seen once. Sample: peripheral blood, taken before any cancer treatment. This TCR came from a female donor older than 55 with stage III squamous cell lung carcinoma. J is TRBJ2-5 and V is TRBV25-1; TRBD1 matches 9 bases. Written as DNA, the CDR3 is TGTGCCAGCAGTGAAGGGCGTACAGGGGGCGCGGAGACCCAGTACTTC. Its protein product is CASSEGRTGGAETQYF.